This note documents a single T cell receptor beta chain sequence. It has no known antigen specificity. The input lacks base qualities; no much larger clone sits a single base away. The source of the sample is a study of siplizumab effects on memory and regulatory T cells (dated by TCRdb to between 2018 and 2021). Concerning the study at large: The study examined how the anti-CD2 antibody siplizumab affects alloreactive T-cell subsets in allogeneic mixed lymphocyte reactions built from human PBMCs. Results the study describes overall, beyond this receptor: Among mappable alloreactive CD4+ clones, the Treg-derived fraction averaged nearly 70% with siplizumab versus roughly 29% in control reactions. Sequences below about 10^-5 frequency were poorly captured, so only a minor fraction of alloreactive clones could be mapped to unstimulated subsets. The cumulative frequency of alloreactive sequences that could be traced back to unstimulated CD4+ memory T cells was significantly reduced by siplizumab. Whether proliferating Tregs from siplizumab cultures were suppressive was not functionally confirmed. Compared with memory T cells, unstimulated naive T cells appeared more diverse, and naive cells seemed to make a substantial contribution to the alloresponse. Roughly 75-95% of proliferating CD4+ or CD8+ clones could not be assigned a naive or memory phenotype.

Libraries were made using the immunoSEQ multiplex PCR assay. Each sample had some 9.7 x 10^4 TCR templates assayed by the deep sequencing platform. Genomic DNA extracted from sorted T cells was used for TCRbeta CDR3 sequencing. In the paper's pipeline: Clonal analysis of TCRbeta CDR3 data was done in the R programming language. Unstimulated samples were compared with post-reaction CFSE-low samples to define alloreactive CD4+ and CD8+ clones. Regulatory or non-regulatory origin of alloreactive CD4+ clones was assigned by matching sequences to the sorted unstimulated Treg and non-Treg repertoires. Sourced from immuneACCESS, this table was stored by TCRdb with only in-frame sequences that have V and J called. A share of the clones is absent; for the studies checked, an unresolved V gene accounts for under half, and the remainder has no known explanation. D and trimming were read from the DNA, whereas the V and J calls and clone size are those reported in that table. The sample data list 99,000 or so clones, and approximately 93% of these were observed just once. The ten largest make up approximately 0.58% of the sample.

Sorted unstimulated T cells and proliferating T cells recovered from mixed lymphocyte reactions underwent TCRbeta CDR3 sequencing. Fresh whole blood from roughly ten HLA-typed healthy donors was used to isolate PBMCs. To map where alloreactive clones came from, unstimulated CD4+ regulatory T cells were FACS-sorted. CDR1 and CDR2 were assigned from the germline V gene as SGHVS and FQNEAQ. Cut back by 5 bases and 0 bases, the V and J ends lie 11 bases apart. There are 14 amino acids in the CDR3, from cysteine to phenylalanine inclusive. This entry keeps only the CDR3 DNA: 42 bases, framed from base 1. Sequences were obtained from Tregs sorted from blood. The clonotype originates from a human donor in good health. This chain is built from TRBV7-8 and TRBJ2-7; there is no confident call for the D gene. The sequenced DNA is TGTGCCAGCAGCCCAAGGGTGAGCTCCTACGAGCAGTACTTC. This encodes CASSPRVSSYEQYF.